What follows are 31 T cell receptor beta chains derived from one specimen sequenced in a study of blood T cell repertoires in COVID-19. Profiled with immunoSEQ multiplex PCR; TCRdb holds only in-frame clones, not every one. The repertoire has 250,000 to 350,000 clones, roughly 82% of them found once; the top ten carry roughly 1.6%. The sequenced sample consisted of peripheral blood. These receptors were obtained from a woman in her fifties or sixties with acute or convalescent COVID-19.

The chain couples TRBV6-6 to TRBJ1-3; D is undetermined. The CDR3 is 14 amino acids. Trimming took 0 bases from V and 8 from J, leaving 11 bases between them. Germline-derived CDR1 and CDR2 are MNHNY and SVGAGI (reference sequence). CDR3 sequence: CASSYSDGEDTIYF. In nucleotides, the CDR3 is TGTGCCAGCAGTTACTCGGATGGGGAGGACACCATATATTTT.

The chain recombines TRBV5-6 with TRBJ2-7, with a possible D match to TRBD1 (7 bases). Germline values: CDR1 SGHDT, CDR2 YYEEEE. V lost 3 bases and J lost 1, with 14 bases in between. The CDR3 consists of 15 residues. Here the CDR3 reads CASSWRGRESYEQYF. CDR3 bases: TGTGCCAGCAGCTGGAGGGGGCGAGAATCCTACGAGCAGTACTTC.

The rearrangement links TRBV7-3 to TRBJ2-7, with D maybe TRBD1 (6 bases). Between the trimmed V and J ends, which lost 6 bases and 6 bases, there was a span of 12 bases. Germline CDR1 SGHTA, CDR2 FQGTGA. This CDR3 is 12 amino acids long. The CDR3 nucleotides read TGTGCCAGCAGTTACCTGGGGGCCGAGCAGTACTTC. Protein product: CASSYLGAEQYF.

The chain has TRBV12-3 or TRBV12-4 and TRBJ2-3, with D perhaps TRBD2 (5 bases). Trimming cost V 6 bases and J 4 bases, with 11 bases left between them. This CDR3 spans 13 amino acids. Here the CDR3 DNA reads TGTGCCAGCAGCTCCCGGGGTTCAGATACGCAGTATTTT. Its protein product is CASSSRGSDTQYF.

The V and J genes are TRBV7-2 and TRBJ1-1, with D unclear. The CDR3 covers 13 residues. Trimming removed 4 bases from V and 5 bases from J, with 11 bases in between. The germline gives CDR1 SGHTA, CDR2 FQGNSA. DNA of the CDR3: TGTGCCAGCAGCTATGTAGGGAGGACTGAAGCTTTCTTT. Translation gives CASSYVGRTEAFF.

This rearrangement joins TRBV3-1 (or the pseudogene TRBV3-2) to TRBJ2-2; D unclear. Germline V gene lookup returns CDR1 LGHDT and CDR2 YNNKEL (reference sequence). Trimming took off 2 bases at V and 0 bases at J, with 10 bases between the two ends. The CDR3 runs to 16 residues. DNA of the CDR3: TGTGCCAGCAGCCAATTGTTGGCGGCGAACACCGGGGAGCTGTTTTTT. This gives the protein CASSQLLAANTGELFF.

The chain combines TRBV12-5 with TRBJ1-2, with unresolved D. Germline CDR1 and CDR2: LGHNT and FRNRAP. Trimming removed 7 bases from V and 4 bases from J, with 13 bases in between. The CDR3 loop spans 13 amino acids. The CDR3 nucleotides are TGTGCTAGTGCCCTCACAGAAACCTATGGCTACACCTTC. This translates into CASALTETYGYTF.

This clone has just one count. The chain couples TRBV18 to TRBJ1-1; 8 bases fit TRBD1. Germline V gene sequence: CDR1 KGHSH, CDR2 LQKENI. This CDR3 is 15 amino acids long. V trimming: 3 bases; J trimming: 10 bases; junction bases outside the gene matches: 13. CDR3 nucleotide sequence: TGTGCCAGCTCACCCGTCTCTGACAGGGGCGGTGGAGCTTTCTTT. This gives the protein CASSPVSDRGGGAFF.

The chain is built from TRBV7-2 and TRBJ2-3; 14 bases align to TRBD2. Germline V lookup: CDR1 SGHTA, CDR2 FQGNSA. V shed 2 bases, J shed 4 bases, and the junction held 11 bases outside the gene matches. The CDR3 covers 19 residues. The CDR3 DNA reads TGTGCCAGCAGCTTAAGGGTGACTAGCGGGAGGGCCGGGGCAGATACGCAGTATTTT. It translates to CASSLRVTSGRAGADTQYF.

This sequence joins TRBV4-2 and TRBJ1-3; D ambiguous. V dropped 0 bases and J dropped 1 base, with 10 bases sitting between them. There are 16 residues in the CDR3. Germline assignment: CDR1 LGHNA and CDR2 YNFKEQ. The CDR3 nucleotides read TGTGCCAGCAGCCAAGATCCTTTAGCTTCTGGAAACACCATATATTTT. Its protein product is CASSQDPLASGNTIYF.

The rearrangement joins TRBV5-4 to TRBJ1-1, with 10 bases matching TRBD1. V shed 3 bases and J 6 bases; nucleotides not matched to a gene: 5. The CDR3 is 14 amino acids. CDR1 SGHNT and CDR2 YYREEE come from the germline V gene (reference sequence). The CDR3 region has the DNA TGTGCCAGCAGCTATGGACAGGGGGGCTCTGAAGCTTTCTTT. Its protein is CASSYGQGGSEAFF.

The chain employs TRBV5-8 and TRBJ2-1, with TRBD1 identical over 7 bases. CDR1 is SGHTS and CDR2 is YDEGEE in the germline V gene. This CDR3 is 13 amino acids long. The V gene end was trimmed by 9 bases and the J gene end by 5 bases; junction bases not matched to a gene: 8. The CDR3 region is CAITGVRNNEQFF. In DNA, the CDR3 is TGTGCCATCACAGGGGTAAGGAACAATGAGCAGTTCTTC.

This clone was observed a few times. The J gene is TRBJ2-7, the V gene TRBV2; TRBD2 agrees at 13 bases. In germline, CDR1 is SNHLY, CDR2 FYNNEI. After removal of 5 bases from V and 2 bases from J, the junction contained 6 bases not matched to a gene. This CDR3 region has 16 residues. The CDR3 DNA reads as TGTGCCAGCAGTTTAAGGACTAGCGGGAGCACCTACGAGCAGTACTTC. This sequence encodes CASSLRTSGSTYEQYF.

The sample holds a few counts of this clone. The chain uses TRBV30 and TRBJ2-7; 7 nucleotides line up with TRBD1. The trim removed 3 bases at V and 5 bases at J, leaving 7 bases unmatched. Per germline, CDR1 GTSNPN and CDR2 SVGIG (reference sequence). CDR3 length: 13 amino acids. CDR3 DNA sequence: TGTGCCTGGAGCACGACAGGGTTTGACGAGCAGTACTTC. It translates to CAWSTTGFDEQYF.

The CDR3 loop reads CATSRDPTGLRGEKLFF. The CDR3 nucleotides are TGTGCCACCAGCAGAGATCCCACAGGTCTCCGTGGGGAAAAACTGTTTTTT. The J gene is TRBJ1-4, the V gene TRBV15, with D tentatively TRBD1 (5 bases). CDR3 length: 17 amino acids. The V and J ends lost 0 bases and 8 bases respectively, with 19 bases between them. Germline CDR1 LNHNV, CDR2 YYDKDF (reference sequence).

This chain connects TRBV6-5 to TRBJ1-2; no clear D gene. Per germline, CDR1 MNHEY and CDR2 SVGAGI. The CDR3 has 13 residues. The V and J ends lost 0 bases and 1 base respectively, with 3 bases between them. The DNA of the CDR3 is TGTGCCAGCAGTTACTCATATAACTATGGCTACACCTTC. Protein product: CASSYSYNYGYTF.

This chain uses TRBV9 with TRBJ1-3, with D possibly matching TRBD1 (6 bases). CDR3 length equals 15 residues. Germline-derived CDR1 and CDR2 are SGDLS and YYNGEE. The V end lost 3 bases, the J end lost 5 bases, and 15 bases lay between the germline ends. In nucleotides, the CDR3 is TGTGCCAGCAGCGGTAGGGGGGGAGGACGAAACACCATATATTTT. This translates into CASSGRGGGRNTIYF. Looking up the rest from reference TRBV9 and TRBJ1-3 gives the full variable domain: DSGVTQTPKHLITATGQRVTLRCSPRSGDLSVYWYQQSLDQGLQFLIQYYNGEERAKGNILERFSAQQFPDLHSELNLSSLELGDSALYFCASSGRGGGRNTIYFGEGSWLTVV.

This clone was observed once. The V call is TRBV24-1, the J call TRBJ1-1; no firm D call. The germline V gene has CDR1 KGHDR and CDR2 SFDVKD. Trimming took off 3 bases at V and 11 bases at J, with 15 bases between the two ends. The CDR3 extends over 13 amino acids. This chain's CDR3 is CATSDPYTGGAFF. Here the CDR3 DNA reads TGTGCCACCAGTGATCCATACACTGGAGGGGCTTTCTTT.

This clone is judged medium-sized. The same CDR3 arises from other DNA sequences in this sample as well. The J gene is TRBJ2-1, the V gene TRBV19; 10 bases match TRBD2. The CDR3 covers 15 residues. The V and J ends lost 3 bases and 4 bases, in that order; junction bases with no gene match: 3. CDR1 is LNHDA, CDR2 SQIVND, per germline (reference sequence). The CDR3 DNA is TGTGCCAGTAGTATCACTAGCGGGGCGTACAATGAGCAGTTCTTC. This sequence encodes CASSITSGAYNEQFF.

The V gene is TRBV2, the J gene TRBJ1-2; D possibly corresponds to TRBD1 (5 bases). The germline V and J ends were trimmed by 4 bases and 13 bases, with 10 bases remaining between them. The CDR3 has 10 residues. CDR1 and CDR2 from the germline V gene are SNHLY and FYNNEI. The DNA for the CDR3 is TGTGCCAGCAGTGGACAGCGAGTCACCTTC. Encoded protein: CASSGQRVTF.

J is TRBJ2-7 and V is TRBV28, with 7 nucleotides matching TRBD2. After removal of 5 bases from V and 3 bases from J, the junction contained 4 bases not matched to a gene. The CDR3 has 13 residues. CDR1 and CDR2 from the germline V gene are MDHEN and SYDVKM. CDR3 nucleotide sequence: TGTGCCAGCAGTGGGGGGGGGAACTACGAGCAGTACTTC. Residues: CASSGGGNYEQYF.

This sequence joins TRBV10-1 and TRBJ1-1; D is unresolved. The V gene lost 2 bases and the J gene lost 6 bases, with 16 bases spanning the gap. Germline CDR1 WNHNN, CDR2 SYGVQD (reference sequence). This CDR3 is built from 15 residues. The CDR3 spells CASSEGPFVGAEAFF. In DNA, the CDR3 is TGCGCCAGCAGTGAGGGGCCCTTTGTAGGCGCTGAAGCTTTCTTT.

This clone came up once. V usage is TRBV5-4 and J usage is TRBJ2-3; maybe TRBD2 (6 bases). Germline CDR1 is SGHNT and CDR2 is YYREEE (reference sequence). CDR3 length equals 16 residues. V lost 3 bases, J lost 2 bases, and 16 bases lay in between. CDR3 coding DNA: TGTGCCAGCAGCTCGACCGCCGGGAGTTACACAGATACGCAGTATTTT. It yields the protein CASSSTAGSYTDTQYF.

The genes are TRBV19 and TRBJ1-5, with D hard to call. The CDR3 extends over 15 amino acids. The germline V gene has CDR1 LNHDA and CDR2 SQIVND (reference sequence). Deletions cut 3 bases from V and 0 bases from J, with 9 bases between. The CDR3 DNA reads TGTGCCAGTAGTATGTCAGTAAATAGCAATCAGCCCCAGCATTTT. Amino acid sequence: CASSMSVNSNQPQHF.

In its sample, this clone was seen once. V usage is TRBV14 and J usage is TRBJ2-1, with D possibly matching TRBD2 (5 bases). This CDR3 comprises 14 residues. The V and J ends lost 6 bases and 9 bases respectively, with 18 bases between them. Germline loops: CDR1 SGHDN, CDR2 FVKESK. CDR3 bases: TGTGCCAGCAGTAGGAGTCTAGAGGGAACTGAGCAGTTCTTC. Its protein product is CASSRSLEGTEQFF.

V gene TRBV7-2 combines with J gene TRBJ1-5; no clear D. Trimming took 1 base from V and 9 from J, leaving 16 bases between them. The CDR3 spans 15 residues. Germline-derived CDR1 and CDR2 are SGHTA and FQGNSA. The CDR3 loop is CASSLESLRGRPQHF. The CDR3 bases are TGTGCCAGCAGCTTAGAGTCTCTTAGAGGGCGGCCCCAGCATTTT.

The CDR3 nucleotides read TGTGCCAGCAGCTTAATGGTGGCGGACGAGCAGTACTTC. Translating it yields CASSLMVADEQYF. This sequence joins TRBV7-3 and TRBJ2-7; D unclear. The CDR3 contains 13 residues. Trimming left V 1 base short and J 5 bases short, with 9 bases between. The germline CDR1 and CDR2 sequences are SGHTA and FQGTGA.

V gene TRBV19 combines with J gene TRBJ2-5, with TRBD1 matching over 9 bases. V trimming: 1 base; J trimming: 1 base; junction bases outside the gene matches: 1. This CDR3 is 15 amino acids long. Germline V lookup: CDR1 LNHDA, CDR2 SQIVND (reference sequence). The CDR3 loop reads CASSIVTGGQETQYF. The CDR3 nucleotides read TGTGCCAGTAGTATAGTGACAGGGGGCCAAGAGACCCAGTACTTC.

This chain connects TRBV29-1 to TRBJ1-1; TRBD1 matches 10 bases. There are 17 residues in the CDR3. Germline V gives CDR1 SQVTM, CDR2 ANQGSEA. The ends lost 7 bases at V and 4 bases at J; junction bases unmatched: 18. The CDR3 loop reads CSASGPRDRGSGTEAFF. The CDR3 coding sequence is TGCAGCGCATCCGGTCCTCGGGACAGGGGATCGGGCACTGAAGCTTTCTTT.

The chain is built from TRBV7-2 and TRBJ1-6; no reliable D call. The CDR3 covers 12 residues. The germline V gene encodes CDR1 SGHTA and CDR2 FQGNSA. V shed 3 bases and J shed 14 bases, with 11 bases lying between them. CDR3 amino acids: CASSFLEFSLHF. The CDR3 nucleotides read TGTGCCAGCAGCTTCCTGGAGTTCTCCCTCCACTTT.

This sequence joins TRBV7-7 and TRBJ2-7, with D possibly being TRBD1 (5 bases). There are 15 residues in the CDR3. V was clipped by 2 bases and J by 1 base, with 12 bases between them. The germline V gene encodes CDR1 SSHAT and CDR2 FNYEAQ (reference sequence). CDR3 bases: TGTGCCAGCAGCTTAAGGGCAGGGCCTTCCTACGAGCAGTACTTC. Translation gives CASSLRAGPSYEQYF.